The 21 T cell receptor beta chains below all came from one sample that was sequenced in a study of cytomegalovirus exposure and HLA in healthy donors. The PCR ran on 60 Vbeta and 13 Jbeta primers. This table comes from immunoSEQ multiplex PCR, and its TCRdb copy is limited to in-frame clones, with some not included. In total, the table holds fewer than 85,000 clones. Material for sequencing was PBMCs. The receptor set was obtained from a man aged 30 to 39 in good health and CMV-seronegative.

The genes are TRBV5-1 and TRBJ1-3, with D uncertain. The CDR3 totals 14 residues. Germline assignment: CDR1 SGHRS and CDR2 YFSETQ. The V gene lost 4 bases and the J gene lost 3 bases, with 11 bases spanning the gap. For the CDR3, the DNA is TGCGCCAGCAGCCTGGAGGGAGTTGGAAACACCATATATTTT. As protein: CASSLEGVGNTIYF. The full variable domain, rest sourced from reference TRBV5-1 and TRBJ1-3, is KAGVTQTPRYLIKTRGQQVTLSCSPISGHRSVSWYQQTPGQGLQFLFEYFSETQRNKGNFPGRFSGRQFSNSRSEMNVSTLELGDSALYLCASSLEGVGNTIYFGEGSWLTVV.

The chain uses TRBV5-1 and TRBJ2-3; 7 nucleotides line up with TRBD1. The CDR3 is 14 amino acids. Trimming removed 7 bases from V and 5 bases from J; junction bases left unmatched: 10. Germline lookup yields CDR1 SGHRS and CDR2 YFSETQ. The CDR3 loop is CASYTGDSRDTQYF. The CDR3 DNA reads TGCGCCAGCTATACAGGGGATTCCCGAGATACGCAGTATTTT.

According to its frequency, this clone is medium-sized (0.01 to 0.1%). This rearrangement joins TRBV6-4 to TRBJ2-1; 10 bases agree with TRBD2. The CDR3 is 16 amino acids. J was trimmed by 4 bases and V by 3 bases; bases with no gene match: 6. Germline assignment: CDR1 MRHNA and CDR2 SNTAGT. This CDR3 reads CASSEFGLAEYNEQFF. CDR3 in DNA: TGTGCCAGCAGTGAATTTGGACTAGCGGAGTACAATGAGCAGTTCTTC.

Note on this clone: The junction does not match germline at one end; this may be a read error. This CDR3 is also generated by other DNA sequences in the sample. CDR3 in amino acids: CASSLGAQGSTEAFF. CDR3 nucleotides: TGCGCCAGCAGCTTAGGTGCACAGGGGAGTACTGAAGCTTTCTTT. The genes are TRBV7-8 and TRBJ1-1, with 7 bases aligning to TRBD1. This CDR3 has 15 residues. CDR1 and CDR2 (germline): SGHVS, FQNEAQ.

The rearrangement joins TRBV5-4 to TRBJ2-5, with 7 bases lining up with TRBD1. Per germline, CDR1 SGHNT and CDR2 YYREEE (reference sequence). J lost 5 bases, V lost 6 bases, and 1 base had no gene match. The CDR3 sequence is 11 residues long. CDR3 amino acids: CASIRGETQYF. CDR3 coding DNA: TGTGCCAGCATCAGGGGGGAGACCCAGTACTTC.

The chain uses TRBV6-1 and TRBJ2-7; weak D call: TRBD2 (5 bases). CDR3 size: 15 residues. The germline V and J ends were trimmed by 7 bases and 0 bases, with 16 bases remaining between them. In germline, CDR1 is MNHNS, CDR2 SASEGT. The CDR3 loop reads CASTLGPEGSYEQYF. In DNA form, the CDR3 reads TGTGCCAGCACCCTGGGCCCAGAGGGCTCCTACGAGCAGTACTTC.

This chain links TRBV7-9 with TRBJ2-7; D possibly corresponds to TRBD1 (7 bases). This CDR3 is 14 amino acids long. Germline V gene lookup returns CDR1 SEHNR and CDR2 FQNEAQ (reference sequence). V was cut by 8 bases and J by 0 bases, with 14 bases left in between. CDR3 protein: CASVRGVSSYEQYF. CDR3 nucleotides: TGTGCCAGCGTCAGGGGGGTCAGCTCCTACGAGCAGTACTTC.

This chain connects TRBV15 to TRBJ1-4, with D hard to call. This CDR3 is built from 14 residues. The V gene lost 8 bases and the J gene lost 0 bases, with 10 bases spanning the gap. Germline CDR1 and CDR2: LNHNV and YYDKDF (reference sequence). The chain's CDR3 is CATSRVATNEKLFF. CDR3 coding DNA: TGTGCCACCTCGAGGGTTGCAACTAATGAAAAACTGTTTTTT. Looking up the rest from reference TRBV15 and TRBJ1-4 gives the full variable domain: DAMVIQNPRYQVTQFGKPVTLSCSQTLNHNVMYWYQQKSSQAPKLLFHYYDKDFNNEADTPDNFQSRRPNTSFCFLDIRSPGLGDTAMYLCATSRVATNEKLFFGSGTQLSVL.

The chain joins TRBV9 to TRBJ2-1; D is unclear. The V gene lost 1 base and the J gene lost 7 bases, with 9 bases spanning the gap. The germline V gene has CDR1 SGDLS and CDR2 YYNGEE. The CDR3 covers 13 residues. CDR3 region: CASSVTPGNEQFF. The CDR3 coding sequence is TGTGCCAGCAGCGTAACACCCGGGAATGAGCAGTTCTTC.

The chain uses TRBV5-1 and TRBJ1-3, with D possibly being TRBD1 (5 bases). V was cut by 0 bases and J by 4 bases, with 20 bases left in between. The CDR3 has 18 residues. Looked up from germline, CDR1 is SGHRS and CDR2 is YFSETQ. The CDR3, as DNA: TGCGCCAGCAGCTTGGAGGGGTCCTTGAACTCTTTCGGAAACACCATATATTTT. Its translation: CASSLEGSLNSFGNTIYF.

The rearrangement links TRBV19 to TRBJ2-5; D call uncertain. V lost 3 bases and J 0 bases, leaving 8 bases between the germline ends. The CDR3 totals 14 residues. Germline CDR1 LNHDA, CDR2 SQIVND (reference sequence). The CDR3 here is CASSMSENQETQYF. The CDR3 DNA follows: TGTGCCAGTAGTATGAGTGAAAACCAAGAGACCCAGTACTTC.

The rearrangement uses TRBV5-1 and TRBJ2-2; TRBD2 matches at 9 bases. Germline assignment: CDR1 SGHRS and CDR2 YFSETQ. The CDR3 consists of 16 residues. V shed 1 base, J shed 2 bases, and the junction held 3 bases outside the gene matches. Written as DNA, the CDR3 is TGCGCCAGCAGCTTGCTAGCGGGACCAAACACCGGGGAGCTGTTTTTT. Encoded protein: CASSLLAGPNTGELFF.

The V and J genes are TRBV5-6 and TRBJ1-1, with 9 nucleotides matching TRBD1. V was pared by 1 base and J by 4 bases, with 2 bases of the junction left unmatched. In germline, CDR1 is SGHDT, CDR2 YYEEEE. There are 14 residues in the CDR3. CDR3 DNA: TGTGCCAGCAGCTTGATGACAGGGGGCACTGAAGCTTTCTTT. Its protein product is CASSLMTGGTEAFF.

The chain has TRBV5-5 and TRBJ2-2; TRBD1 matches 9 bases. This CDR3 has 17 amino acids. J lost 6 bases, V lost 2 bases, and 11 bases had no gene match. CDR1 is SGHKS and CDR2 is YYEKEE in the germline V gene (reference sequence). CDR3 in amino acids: CASSLRPGQGLPGELFF. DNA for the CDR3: TGTGCCAGCAGCTTAAGACCGGGACAGGGCCTTCCCGGGGAGCTGTTTTTT.

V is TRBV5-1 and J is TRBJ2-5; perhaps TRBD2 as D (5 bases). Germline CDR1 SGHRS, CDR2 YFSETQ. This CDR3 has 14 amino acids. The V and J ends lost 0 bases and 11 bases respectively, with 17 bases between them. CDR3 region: CASSLESLSREQYF. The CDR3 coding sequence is TGCGCCAGCAGCTTGGAGAGCCTATCGAGGGAGCAGTACTTC. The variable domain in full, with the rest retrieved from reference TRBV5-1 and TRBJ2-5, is KAGVTQTPRYLIKTRGQQVTLSCSPISGHRSVSWYQQTPGQGLQFLFEYFSETQRNKGNFPGRFSGRQFSNSRSEMNVSTLELGDSALYLCASSLESLSREQYFGPGTRLLVL.

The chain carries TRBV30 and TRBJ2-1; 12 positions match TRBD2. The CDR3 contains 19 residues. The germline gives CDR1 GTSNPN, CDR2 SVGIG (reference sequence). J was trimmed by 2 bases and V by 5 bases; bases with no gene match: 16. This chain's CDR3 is CAWGQRLAGAQATYNEQFF. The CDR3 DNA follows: TGTGCCTGGGGGCAAAGACTAGCGGGAGCCCAGGCTACCTACAATGAGCAGTTCTTC. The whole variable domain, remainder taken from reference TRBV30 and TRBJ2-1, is SQTIHQWPATLVQPVGSPLSLECTVEGTSNPNLYWYRQAAGRGLQLLFYSVGIGQISSEVPQNLSASRPQDRQFILSSKKLLLSDSGFYLCAWGQRLAGAQATYNEQFFGPGTRLTVL.

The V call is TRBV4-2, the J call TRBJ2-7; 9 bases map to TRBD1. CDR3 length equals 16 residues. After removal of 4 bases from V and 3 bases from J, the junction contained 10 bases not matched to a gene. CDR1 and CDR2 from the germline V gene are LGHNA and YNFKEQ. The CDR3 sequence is CASSRPDRQGDYEQYF. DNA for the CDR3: TGTGCCAGCAGCCGTCCCGATCGACAGGGGGACTACGAGCAGTACTTC.

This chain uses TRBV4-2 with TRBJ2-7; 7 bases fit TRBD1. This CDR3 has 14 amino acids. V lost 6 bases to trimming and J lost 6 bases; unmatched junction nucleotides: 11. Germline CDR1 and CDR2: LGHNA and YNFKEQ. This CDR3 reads CASRADRDGREQYF. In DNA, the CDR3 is TGTGCCAGCAGGGCAGACAGGGACGGGCGCGAGCAGTACTTC.

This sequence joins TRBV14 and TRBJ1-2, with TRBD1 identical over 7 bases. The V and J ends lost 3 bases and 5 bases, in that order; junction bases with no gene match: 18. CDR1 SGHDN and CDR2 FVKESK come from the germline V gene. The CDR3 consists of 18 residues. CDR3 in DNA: TGTGCCAGCAGCCATACGACAGGGCCCCTATTTGAAGGGTATGGCTACACCTTC. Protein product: CASSHTTGPLFEGYGYTF. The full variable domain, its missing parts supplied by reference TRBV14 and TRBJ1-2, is EAGVTQFPSHSVIEKGQTVTLRCDPISGHDNLYWYRRVMGKEIKFLLHFVKESKQDESGMPNNRFLAERTGGTYSTLKVQPAELEDSGVYFCASSHTTGPLFEGYGYTFGSGTRLTVV.

The CDR3 loop is CASRRRDRSNEKLFF. In DNA, the CDR3 is TGTGCCAGCAGGCGACGCGACAGATCCAATGAAAAACTGTTTTTT. The chain employs TRBV6-6 and TRBJ1-4; D might be TRBD1 (5 bases). CDR1 MNHNY and CDR2 SVGAGI come from the germline V gene (reference sequence). V lost 6 bases, J lost 5 bases, and 16 bases lay in between. This CDR3 spans 15 amino acids.

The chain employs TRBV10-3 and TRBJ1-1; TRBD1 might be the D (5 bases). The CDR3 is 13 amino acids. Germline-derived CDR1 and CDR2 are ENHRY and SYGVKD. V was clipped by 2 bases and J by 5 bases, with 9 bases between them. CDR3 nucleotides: TGTGCCATCAGTGAGGACAGTCTGACTGAAGCTTTCTTT. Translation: CAISEDSLTEAFF.